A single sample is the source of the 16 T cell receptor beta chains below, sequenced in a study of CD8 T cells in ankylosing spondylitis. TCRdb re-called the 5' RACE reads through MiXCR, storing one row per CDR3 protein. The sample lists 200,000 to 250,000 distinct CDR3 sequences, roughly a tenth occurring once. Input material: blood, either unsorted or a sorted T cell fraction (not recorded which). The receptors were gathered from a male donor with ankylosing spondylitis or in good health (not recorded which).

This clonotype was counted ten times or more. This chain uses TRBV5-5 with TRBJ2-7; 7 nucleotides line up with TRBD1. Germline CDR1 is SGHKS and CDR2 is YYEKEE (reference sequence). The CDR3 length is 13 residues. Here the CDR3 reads CASSLLPRTGLYV. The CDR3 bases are TGTGCCAGCAGCTTACTTCCGCGGACAGGTCTCTATGTC.

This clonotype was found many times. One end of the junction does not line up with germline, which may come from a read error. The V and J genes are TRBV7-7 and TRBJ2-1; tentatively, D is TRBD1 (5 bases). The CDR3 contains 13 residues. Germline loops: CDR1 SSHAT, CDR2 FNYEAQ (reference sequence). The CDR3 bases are TGTGCTAGCAGCTTAGACAGCCACAATGAGCAGTTCTTC. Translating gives CASSLDSHNEQFF.

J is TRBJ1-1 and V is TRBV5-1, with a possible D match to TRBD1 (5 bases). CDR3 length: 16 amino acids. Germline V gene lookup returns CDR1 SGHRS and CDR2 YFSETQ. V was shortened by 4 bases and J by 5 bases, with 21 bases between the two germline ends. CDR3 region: CASSPGDGGGSTEAFF. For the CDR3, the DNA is TGCGCCAGCAGCCCCGGGGACGGGGGTGGTTCGACTGAAGCTTTCTTT.

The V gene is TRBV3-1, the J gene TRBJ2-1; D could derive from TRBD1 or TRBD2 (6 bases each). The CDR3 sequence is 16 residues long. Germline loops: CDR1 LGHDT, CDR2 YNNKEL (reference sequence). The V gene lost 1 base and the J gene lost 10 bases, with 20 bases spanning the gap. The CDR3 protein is CASSQVSGGLSNEQFF. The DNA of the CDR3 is TGTGCCAGCAGCCAAGTGTCTGGGGGGCTTTCCAACGAGCAGTTCTTC.

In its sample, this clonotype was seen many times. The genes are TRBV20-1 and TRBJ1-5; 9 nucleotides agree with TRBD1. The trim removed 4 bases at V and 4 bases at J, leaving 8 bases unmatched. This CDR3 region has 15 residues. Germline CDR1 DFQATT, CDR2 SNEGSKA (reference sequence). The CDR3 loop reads CSATTPGQGNQPQHF. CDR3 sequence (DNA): TGCAGTGCTACAACGCCGGGACAGGGAAATCAGCCCCAGCATTTT.

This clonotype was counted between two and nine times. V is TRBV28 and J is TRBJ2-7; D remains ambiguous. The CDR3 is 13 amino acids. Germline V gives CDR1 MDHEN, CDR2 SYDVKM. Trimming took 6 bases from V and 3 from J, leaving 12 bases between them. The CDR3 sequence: CASRFNRDYEQYF. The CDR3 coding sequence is TGTGCCAGCAGATTTAATAGGGACTACGAGCAGTACTTC.

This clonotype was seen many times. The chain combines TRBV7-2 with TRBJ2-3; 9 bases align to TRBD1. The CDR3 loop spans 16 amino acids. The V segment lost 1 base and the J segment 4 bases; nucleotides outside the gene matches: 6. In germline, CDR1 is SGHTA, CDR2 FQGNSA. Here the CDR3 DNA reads TGTGCCAGCAGCTTAGATTGGGGGACAGGGTCAGATACGCAGTATTTT. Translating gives CASSLDWGTGSDTQYF.

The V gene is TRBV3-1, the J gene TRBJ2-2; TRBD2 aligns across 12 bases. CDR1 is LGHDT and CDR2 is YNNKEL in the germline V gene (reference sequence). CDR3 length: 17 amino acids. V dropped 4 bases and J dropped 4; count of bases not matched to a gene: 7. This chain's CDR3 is CASSPSLAGGLTGELFF. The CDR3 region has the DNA TGTGCCAGCAGCCCATCACTAGCGGGGGGTCTCACCGGGGAGCTGTTTTTT.

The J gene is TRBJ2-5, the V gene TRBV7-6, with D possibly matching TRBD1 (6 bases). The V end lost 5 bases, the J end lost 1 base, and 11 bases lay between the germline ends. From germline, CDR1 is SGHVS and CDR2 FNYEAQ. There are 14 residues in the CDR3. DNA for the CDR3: TGTGCCAGCAGCGCCGGGACAATCCAAGAGACCCAGTACTTC. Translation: CASSAGTIQETQYF.

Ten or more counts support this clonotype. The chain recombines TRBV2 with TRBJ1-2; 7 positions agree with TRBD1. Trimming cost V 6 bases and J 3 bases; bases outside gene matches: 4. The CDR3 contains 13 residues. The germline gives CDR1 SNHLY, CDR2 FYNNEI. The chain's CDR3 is CASRKDRDYGYTF. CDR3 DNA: TGTGCCAGCAGAAAAGACAGGGACTATGGCTACACCTTC.

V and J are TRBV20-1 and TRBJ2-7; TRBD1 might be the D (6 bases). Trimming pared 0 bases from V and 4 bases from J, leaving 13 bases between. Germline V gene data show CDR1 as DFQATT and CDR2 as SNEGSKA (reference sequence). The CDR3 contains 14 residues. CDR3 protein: CSARDPGVEYEQYF. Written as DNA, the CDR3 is TGCAGTGCTAGAGACCCAGGGGTCGAGTACGAGCAGTACTTC.

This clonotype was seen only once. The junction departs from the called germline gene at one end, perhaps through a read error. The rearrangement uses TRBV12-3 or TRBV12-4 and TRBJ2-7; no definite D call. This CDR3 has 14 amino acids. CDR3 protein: CASSPKGFSYEQYF. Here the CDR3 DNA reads TGTGCTAGCAGTCCAAAGGGTTTCTCCTACGAGCAGTACTTC.

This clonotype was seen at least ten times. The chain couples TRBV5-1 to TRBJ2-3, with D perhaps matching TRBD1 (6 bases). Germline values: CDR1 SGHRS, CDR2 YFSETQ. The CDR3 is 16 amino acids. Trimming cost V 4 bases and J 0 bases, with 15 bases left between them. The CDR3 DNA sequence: TGCGCCAGCAGCGGTTTACAGGGAACTAGCACAGATACGCAGTATTTT. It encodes CASSGLQGTSTDTQYF.

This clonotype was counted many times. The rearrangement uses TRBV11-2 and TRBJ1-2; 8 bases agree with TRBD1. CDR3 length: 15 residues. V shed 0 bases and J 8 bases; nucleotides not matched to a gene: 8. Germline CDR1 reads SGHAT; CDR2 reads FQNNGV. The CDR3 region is CASSLDGQGRWGYTF. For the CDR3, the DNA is TGTGCCAGCAGCTTAGATGGACAGGGACGATGGGGCTACACCTTC.

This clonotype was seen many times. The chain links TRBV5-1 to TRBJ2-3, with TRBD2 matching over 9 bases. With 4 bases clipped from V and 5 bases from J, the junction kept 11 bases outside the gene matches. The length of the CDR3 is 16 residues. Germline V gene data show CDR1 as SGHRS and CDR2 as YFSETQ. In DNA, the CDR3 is TGCGCCAGCAGCCCAGGGGCTAGCGGGGTAAAAGATACGCAGTATTTT. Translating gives CASSPGASGVKDTQYF.

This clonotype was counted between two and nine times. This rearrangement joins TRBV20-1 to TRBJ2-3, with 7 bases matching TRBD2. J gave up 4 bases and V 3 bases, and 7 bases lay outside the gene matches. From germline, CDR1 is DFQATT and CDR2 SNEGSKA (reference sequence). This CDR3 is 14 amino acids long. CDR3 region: CSARGGKVADTQYF. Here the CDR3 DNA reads TGCAGTGCTAGGGGGGGGAAGGTAGCAGATACGCAGTATTTT.